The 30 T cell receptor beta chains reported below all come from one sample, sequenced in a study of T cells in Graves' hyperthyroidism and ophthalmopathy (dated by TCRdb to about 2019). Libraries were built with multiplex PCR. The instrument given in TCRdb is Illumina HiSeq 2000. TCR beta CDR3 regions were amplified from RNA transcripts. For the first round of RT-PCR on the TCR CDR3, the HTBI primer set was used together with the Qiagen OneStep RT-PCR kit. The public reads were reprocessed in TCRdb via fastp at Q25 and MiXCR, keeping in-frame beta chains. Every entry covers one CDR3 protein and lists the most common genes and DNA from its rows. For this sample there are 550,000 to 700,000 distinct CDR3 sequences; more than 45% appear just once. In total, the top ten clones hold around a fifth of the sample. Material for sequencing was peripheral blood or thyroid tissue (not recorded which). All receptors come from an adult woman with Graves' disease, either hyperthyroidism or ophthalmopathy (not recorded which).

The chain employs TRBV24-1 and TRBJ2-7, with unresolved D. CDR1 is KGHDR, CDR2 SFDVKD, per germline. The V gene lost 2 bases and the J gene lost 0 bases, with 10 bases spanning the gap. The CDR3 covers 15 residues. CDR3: CATSDSTTNSYEQYF. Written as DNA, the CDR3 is TGTGCCACCAGTGATTCCACGACCAACTCCTACGAGCAGTACTTC.

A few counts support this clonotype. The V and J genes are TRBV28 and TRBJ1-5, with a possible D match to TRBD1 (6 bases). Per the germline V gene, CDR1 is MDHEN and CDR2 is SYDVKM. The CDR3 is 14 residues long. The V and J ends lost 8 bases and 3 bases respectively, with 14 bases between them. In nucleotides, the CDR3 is TGTGCCAGCGCTCCGGGGGGCTTCAATCAGCCCCAGCATTTT. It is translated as CASAPGGFNQPQHF.

The CDR3 sequence: CSAGRQGTQGPYSPLHF. The CDR3 coding sequence is TGCAGTGCCGGTAGACAGGGCACCCAAGGGCCTTATTCACCCCTCCACTTT. The gene calls are TRBV20-1 and TRBJ1-6, with 7 bases identical to TRBD1. The ends lost 6 bases at V and 8 bases at J; junction bases unmatched: 19. The CDR3 length is 17 residues. Germline V gene lookup returns CDR1 DFQATT and CDR2 SNEGSKA (reference sequence).

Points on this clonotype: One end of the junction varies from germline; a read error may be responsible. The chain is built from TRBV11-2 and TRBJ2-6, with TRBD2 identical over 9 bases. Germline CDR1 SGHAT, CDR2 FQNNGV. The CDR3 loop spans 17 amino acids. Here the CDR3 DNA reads TGTGCCAGCAGCAGAGTAGCGGGAGTCTCCGGGGCCAACGTCATGACTTTC. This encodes CASSRVAGVSGANVMTF.

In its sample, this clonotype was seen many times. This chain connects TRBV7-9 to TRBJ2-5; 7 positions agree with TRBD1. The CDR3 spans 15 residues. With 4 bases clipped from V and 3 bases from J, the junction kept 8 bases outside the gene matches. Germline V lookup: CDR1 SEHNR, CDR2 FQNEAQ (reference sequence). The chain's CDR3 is CASSSPRDSEETQYF. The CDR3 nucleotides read TGTGCCAGCAGCTCACCCCGGGACAGCGAAGAGACCCAGTACTTC.

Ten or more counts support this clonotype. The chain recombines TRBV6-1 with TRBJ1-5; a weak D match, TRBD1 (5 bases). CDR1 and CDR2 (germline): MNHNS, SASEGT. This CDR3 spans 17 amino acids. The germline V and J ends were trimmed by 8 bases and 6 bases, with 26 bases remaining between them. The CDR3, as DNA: TGTGCCAGCTCCGGGCAGGCGGGAGCAGGGATTTCTCAGCCCCAGCATTTT. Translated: CASSGQAGAGISQPQHF.

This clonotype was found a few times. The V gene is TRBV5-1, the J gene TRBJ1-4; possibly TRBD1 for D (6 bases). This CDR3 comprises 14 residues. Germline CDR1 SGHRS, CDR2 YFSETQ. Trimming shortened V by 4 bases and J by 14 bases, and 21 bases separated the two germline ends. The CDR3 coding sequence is TGCGCCAGCAGCCGGGCGGGACACCGTCGAGGTCTGTTTTTT. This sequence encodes CASSRAGHRRGLFF.

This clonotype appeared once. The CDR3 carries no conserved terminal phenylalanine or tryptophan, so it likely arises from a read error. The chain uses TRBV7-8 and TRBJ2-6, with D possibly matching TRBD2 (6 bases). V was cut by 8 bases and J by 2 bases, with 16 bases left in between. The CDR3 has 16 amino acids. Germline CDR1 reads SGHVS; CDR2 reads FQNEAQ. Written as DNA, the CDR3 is TGTGCCAGCTGGGACTCCGAGGCGGCTGGGGCCAACGTCCTGACTTCC. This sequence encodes CASWDSEAAGANVLTS.

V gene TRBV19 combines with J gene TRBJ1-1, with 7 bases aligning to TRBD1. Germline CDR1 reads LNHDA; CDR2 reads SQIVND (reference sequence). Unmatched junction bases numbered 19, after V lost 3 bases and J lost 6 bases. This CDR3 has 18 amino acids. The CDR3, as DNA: TGTGCCAGTAGTATCCAGGGGACAGTGGCTTCCACTTACCCTGAAGCTTTCTTT. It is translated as CASSIQGTVASTYPEAFF.

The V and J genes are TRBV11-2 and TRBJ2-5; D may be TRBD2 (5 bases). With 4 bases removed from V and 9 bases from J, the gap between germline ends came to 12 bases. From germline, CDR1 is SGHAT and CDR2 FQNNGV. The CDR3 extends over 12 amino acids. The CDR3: CASSSRLEAQYF. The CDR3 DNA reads TGTGCCAGCAGCTCCCGGTTGGAGGCCCAGTACTTC.

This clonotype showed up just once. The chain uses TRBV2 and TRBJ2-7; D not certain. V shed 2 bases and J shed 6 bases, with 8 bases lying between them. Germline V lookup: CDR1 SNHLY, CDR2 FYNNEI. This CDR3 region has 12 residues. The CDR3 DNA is TGTGCCAGCAGTGAACGAGGTAGCGAGCAGTACTTC. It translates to CASSERGSEQYF.

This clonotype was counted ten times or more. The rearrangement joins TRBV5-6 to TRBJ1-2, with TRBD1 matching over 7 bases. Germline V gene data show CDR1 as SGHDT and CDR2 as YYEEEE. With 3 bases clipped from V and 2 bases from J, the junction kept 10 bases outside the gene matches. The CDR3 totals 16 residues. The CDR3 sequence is CASSSTGTVGNYGYTF. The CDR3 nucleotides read TGTGCCAGCAGCTCAACCGGGACAGTGGGGAACTATGGCTACACCTTC.

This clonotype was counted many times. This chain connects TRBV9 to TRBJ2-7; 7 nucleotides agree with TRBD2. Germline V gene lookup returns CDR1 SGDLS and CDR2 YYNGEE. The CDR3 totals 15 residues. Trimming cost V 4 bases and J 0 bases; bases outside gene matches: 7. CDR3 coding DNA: TGTGCCAGCAGCCCCCTTGCGGGGGTCTCCTACGAGCAGTACTTC. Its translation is CASSPLAGVSYEQYF.

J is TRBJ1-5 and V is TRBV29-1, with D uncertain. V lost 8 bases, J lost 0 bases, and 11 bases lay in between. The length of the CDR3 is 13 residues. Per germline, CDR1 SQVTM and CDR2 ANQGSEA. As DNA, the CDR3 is TGCAGCAGTACTGCCAGTAGCAATCAGCCCCAGCATTTT. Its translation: CSSTASSNQPQHF.

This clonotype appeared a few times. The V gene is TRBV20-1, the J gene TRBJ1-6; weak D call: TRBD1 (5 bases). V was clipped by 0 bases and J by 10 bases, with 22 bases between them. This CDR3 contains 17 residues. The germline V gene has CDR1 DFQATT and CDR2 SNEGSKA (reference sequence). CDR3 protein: CSARDSGGGARNSPLHF. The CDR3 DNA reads TGCAGTGCTAGAGATAGCGGAGGAGGGGCGCGGAACTCACCCCTCCACTTT.

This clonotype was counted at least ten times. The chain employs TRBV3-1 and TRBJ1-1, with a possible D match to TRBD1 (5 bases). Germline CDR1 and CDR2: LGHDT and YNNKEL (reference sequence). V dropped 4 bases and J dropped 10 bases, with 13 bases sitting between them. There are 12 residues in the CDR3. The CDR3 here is CASSLGTGGAFF. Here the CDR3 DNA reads TGTGCCAGCAGCCTTGGGACCGGTGGAGCTTTCTTT.

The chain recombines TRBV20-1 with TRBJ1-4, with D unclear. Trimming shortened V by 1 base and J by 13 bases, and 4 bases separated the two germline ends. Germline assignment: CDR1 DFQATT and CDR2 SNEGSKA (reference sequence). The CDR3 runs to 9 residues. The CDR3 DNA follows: TGCAGTGCTAGAGGGGGACTGTTTTTT. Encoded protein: CSARGGLFF.

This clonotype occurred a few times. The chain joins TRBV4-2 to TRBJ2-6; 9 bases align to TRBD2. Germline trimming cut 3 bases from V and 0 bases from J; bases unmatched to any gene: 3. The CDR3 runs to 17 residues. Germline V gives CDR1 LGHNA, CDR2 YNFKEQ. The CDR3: CASSQGLADSGANVLTF. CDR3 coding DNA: TGTGCCAGCAGCCAGGGACTAGCCGACTCTGGGGCCAACGTCCTGACTTTC.

The CDR3 sequence is CASSQALAVVYEQYF. In nucleotides, the CDR3 is TGCGCCAGCAGCCAAGCTCTAGCGGTAGTCTACGAGCAGTACTTC. The rearrangement links TRBV4-1 to TRBJ2-7, with 7 positions matching TRBD2. J lost 3 bases, V lost 1 base, and 6 bases had no gene match. The CDR3 sequence is 15 residues long. CDR1 is MGHRA and CDR2 is YSYEKL in the germline V gene.

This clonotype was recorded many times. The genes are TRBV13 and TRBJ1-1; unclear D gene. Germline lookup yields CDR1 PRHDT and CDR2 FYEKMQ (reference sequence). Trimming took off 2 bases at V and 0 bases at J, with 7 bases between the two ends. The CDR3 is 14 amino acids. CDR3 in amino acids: CASSLRTVNTEAFF. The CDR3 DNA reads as TGTGCCAGCAGCTTAAGAACCGTGAACACTGAAGCTTTCTTT.

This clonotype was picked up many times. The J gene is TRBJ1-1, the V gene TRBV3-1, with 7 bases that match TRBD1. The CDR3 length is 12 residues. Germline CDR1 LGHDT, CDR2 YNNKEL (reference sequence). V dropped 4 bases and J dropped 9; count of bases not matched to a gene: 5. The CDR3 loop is CASSLQGRKAFF. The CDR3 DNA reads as TGTGCCAGCAGCCTACAGGGGAGGAAAGCTTTCTTT.

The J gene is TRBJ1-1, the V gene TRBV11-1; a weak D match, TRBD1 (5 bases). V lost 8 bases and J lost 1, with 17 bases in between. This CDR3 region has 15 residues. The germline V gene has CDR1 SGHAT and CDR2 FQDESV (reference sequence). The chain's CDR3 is CASSPRDSPNTEAFF. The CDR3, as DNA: TGTGCCAGCTCACCACGGGACTCTCCGAACACTGAAGCTTTCTTT.

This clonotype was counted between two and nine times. The CDR3: CASSPPLRSTGELFF. The CDR3 coding sequence is TGTGCCAGCTCACCACCGCTGCGTAGCACCGGGGAGCTGTTTTTT. The rearrangement uses TRBV18 and TRBJ2-2, with D unresolved. Looked up from germline, CDR1 is KGHSH and CDR2 is LQKENI. V was cut by 0 bases and J by 4 bases, with 9 bases left in between. The CDR3 loop spans 15 amino acids.

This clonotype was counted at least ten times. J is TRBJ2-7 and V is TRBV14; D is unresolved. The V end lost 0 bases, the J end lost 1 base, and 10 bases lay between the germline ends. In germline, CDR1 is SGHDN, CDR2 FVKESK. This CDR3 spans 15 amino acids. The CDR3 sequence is CASSQDRGSSYEQYF. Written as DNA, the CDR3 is TGTGCCAGCAGCCAAGATCGCGGCAGTTCCTACGAGCAGTACTTC.

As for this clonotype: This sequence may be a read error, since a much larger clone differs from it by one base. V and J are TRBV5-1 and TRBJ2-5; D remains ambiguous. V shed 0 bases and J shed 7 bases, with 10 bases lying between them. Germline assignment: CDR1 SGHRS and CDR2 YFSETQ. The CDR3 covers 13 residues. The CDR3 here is CASSLARLGTQYF. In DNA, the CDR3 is TGCGCCAGCAGCTTGGCGCGATTGGGGACCCAGTACTTC. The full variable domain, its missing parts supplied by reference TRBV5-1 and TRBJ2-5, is KAGVTQTPRYLIKTRGQQVTLSCSPISGHRSVSWYQQTPGQGLQFLFEYFSETQRNKGNFPGRFSGRQFSNSRSEMNVSTLELGDSALYLCASSLARLGTQYFGPGTRLLVL.

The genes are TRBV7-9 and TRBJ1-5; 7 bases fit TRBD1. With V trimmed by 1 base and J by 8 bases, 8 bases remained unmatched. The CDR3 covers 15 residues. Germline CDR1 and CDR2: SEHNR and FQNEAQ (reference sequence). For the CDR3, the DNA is TGTGCCAGCAGCTTAGAGGGGGCGCCTATGGAGCCCCAGCATTTT. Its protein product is CASSLEGAPMEPQHF. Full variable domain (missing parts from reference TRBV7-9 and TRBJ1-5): DTGVSQNPRHKITKRGQNVTFRCDPISEHNRLYWYRQTLGQGPEFLTYFQNEAQLEKSRLLSDRFSAERPKGSFSTLEIQRTEQGDSAMYLCASSLEGAPMEPQHFGDGTRLSIL.

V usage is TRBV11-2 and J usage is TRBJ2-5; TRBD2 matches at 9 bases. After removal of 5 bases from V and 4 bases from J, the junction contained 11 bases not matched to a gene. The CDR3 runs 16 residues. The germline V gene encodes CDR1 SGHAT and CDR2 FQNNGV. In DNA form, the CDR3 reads TGTGCCAGCAGCCTACATAGCGCGGGAGGGGGAGAGACCCAGTACTTC. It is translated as CASSLHSAGGGETQYF.

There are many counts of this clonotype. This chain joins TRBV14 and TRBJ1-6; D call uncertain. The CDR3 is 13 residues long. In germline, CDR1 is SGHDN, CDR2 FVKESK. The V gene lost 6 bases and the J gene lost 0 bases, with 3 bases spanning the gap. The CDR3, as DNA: TGTGCCAGCAGGGTCTCCTATAATTCACCCCTCCACTTT. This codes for CASRVSYNSPLHF.

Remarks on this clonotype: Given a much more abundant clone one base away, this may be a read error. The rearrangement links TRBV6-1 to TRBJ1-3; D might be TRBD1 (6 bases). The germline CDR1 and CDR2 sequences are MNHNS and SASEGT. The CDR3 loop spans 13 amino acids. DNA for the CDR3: TGTGCCAGCAGTCGGACAGCTGGAAACACCAGATATTTT. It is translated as CASSRTAGNTRYF.

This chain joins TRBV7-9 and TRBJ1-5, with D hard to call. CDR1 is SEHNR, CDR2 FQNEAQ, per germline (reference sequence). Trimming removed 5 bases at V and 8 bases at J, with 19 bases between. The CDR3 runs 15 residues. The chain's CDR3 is CASSDRAHLGEPQHF. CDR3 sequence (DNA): TGTGCCAGCAGCGACCGGGCTCACCTTGGGGAGCCCCAGCATTTT.